Listed below are T cell receptor beta chains from one sample, sequenced in a study of cytomegalovirus exposure and HLA in healthy donors. Repertoires were generated with immunoSEQ multiplex PCR, while TCRdb's copy carries only in-frame clones and drops some. This table holds about 170,000 clones, 75% to 90% found once. Sequencing input: PBMCs. These receptors were collected from a woman younger than 30 in good health and CMV-seronegative. The CDR3 runs from the conserved cysteine through the conserved F or W. The order of the fields is V gene, D gene, J gene, clone size, CDR3 length, CDR3 DNA, CDR3 protein. A D gene is named only where the DNA matches it firmly. Part of the rows lack a size; the others show once, few, many or a class for expanded clones.

V gene: TRBV7-2
D gene: TRBD2
J gene: TRBJ2-3
clone size: NA
CDR3 length: 15
CDR3 DNA: TGTGCCAGCAGCCAAGGGTTAGAAGCGGGAGGAGTGCAGTATTTT
CDR3 protein: CASSQGLEAGGVQYF

V gene: TRBV7-6
D gene: NA
J gene: TRBJ2-3
clone size: NA
CDR3 length: 16
CDR3 DNA: TGTGCCAGCAGCCGAGGGGGGGTATCTTCTCCGGATACGCAGTATTTT
CDR3 protein: CASSRGGVSSPDTQYF

V gene: TRBV5-4
D gene: NA
J gene: TRBJ1-2
clone size: NA
CDR3 length: 13
CDR3 DNA: TGTGCCAGCAGCGACTCAGGGTATCACGGCTACACCTTC
CDR3 protein: CASSDSGYHGYTF

V gene: TRBV7-8
D gene: TRBD2
J gene: TRBJ2-7
clone size: once
CDR3 length: 14
CDR3 DNA: TGTGCCAGCAGCTTAGAATGGGAGGGAGACGAGCAGTACTTC
CDR3 protein: CASSLEWEGDEQYF

V gene: TRBV6-5
D gene: NA
J gene: TRBJ2-2
clone size: NA
CDR3 length: 14
CDR3 DNA: TGTGCCAGCGGACACAGTATCTTTACCGGGGAGCTGTTTTTT
CDR3 protein: CASGHSIFTGELFF

V gene: TRBV7-2
D gene: NA
J gene: TRBJ2-7
clone size: NA
CDR3 length: 15
CDR3 DNA: TGTGCCAGCAGCTTACGAGGTCCCCTCTCCTACGAGCAGTACTTC
CDR3 protein: CASSLRGPLSYEQYF

V gene: TRBV5-1
D gene: NA
J gene: TRBJ1-4
clone size: NA
CDR3 length: 16
CDR3 DNA: TGCGCCAGCAGCTTAGAGCAGGGAAGGAAAGCAGAAAAACTGTTTTTT
CDR3 protein: CASSLEQGRKAEKLFF

V gene: TRBV29-1
D gene: NA
J gene: TRBJ2-1
clone size: NA
CDR3 length: 17
CDR3 DNA: TGCAGCGTAAGCCTTGCCGGGACTACAGGGTCCTACAATGAGCAGTTCTTC
CDR3 protein: CSVSLAGTTGSYNEQFF

V gene: TRBV5-6
D gene: NA
J gene: TRBJ1-5
clone size: NA
CDR3 length: 15
CDR3 DNA: TGTGCCAGCAGCTGGGGCTATCATAGCAATCAGCCCCAGCATTTT
CDR3 protein: CASSWGYHSNQPQHF

V gene: TRBV27
D gene: TRBD1
J gene: TRBJ2-5
clone size: NA
CDR3 length: 14
CDR3 DNA: TGTGCCAGCAGCCGCAGGGGGCAGCAAGAGACCCAGTACTTC
CDR3 protein: CASSRRGQQETQYF

V gene: TRBV7-3
D gene: NA
J gene: TRBJ2-1
clone size: NA
CDR3 length: 15
CDR3 DNA: TGTGCCAGCAGCTTAAGTCGGGGTAGCGGCAATGAGCAGTTCTTC
CDR3 protein: CASSLSRGSGNEQFF

V gene: TRBV30
D gene: NA
J gene: TRBJ2-1
clone size: few
CDR3 length: 12
CDR3 DNA: TGTGCCTGGTCTCCGGGTTTCAATGAGCAGTTCTTC
CDR3 protein: CAWSPGFNEQFF

V gene: TRBV19
D gene: TRBD1
J gene: TRBJ1-2
clone size: NA
CDR3 length: 13
CDR3 DNA: TGTGCCAGTGGACGACAGGGCCTCTATGGCTACACCTTC
CDR3 protein: CASGRQGLYGYTF

V gene: TRBV6-5
D gene: TRBD1
J gene: TRBJ1-2
clone size: NA
CDR3 length: 13
CDR3 DNA: TGTGCCAGCAGTTCGGACAGGGGGGGAAGCTACACCTTC
CDR3 protein: CASSSDRGGSYTF

V gene: TRBV7-6
D gene: TRBD1
J gene: TRBJ1-3
clone size: NA
CDR3 length: 16
CDR3 DNA: TGTGCCAGCAGCGACCGACAGGGTACCTCTGGAAACACCATATATTTT
CDR3 protein: CASSDRQGTSGNTIYF

V gene: TRBV7-8
D gene: NA
J gene: TRBJ2-7
clone size: NA
CDR3 length: 17
CDR3 DNA: TGTGCCAGCAGCTTAGCACGACTGACTATGAGCTCCTACGAGCAGTACTTC
CDR3 protein: CASSLARLTMSSYEQYF

V gene: TRBV25-1
D gene: TRBD1
J gene: TRBJ2-1
clone size: NA
CDR3 length: 13
CDR3 DNA: TGTGCCAGCACCAGACAGGGAGCAAGAGAGCAGTTCTTC
CDR3 protein: CASTRQGAREQFF

V gene: TRBV15
D gene: NA
J gene: TRBJ1-1
clone size: NA
CDR3 length: 16
CDR3 DNA: TGTGCCACCAGCAGAGATTCTGTACAGATTCGCACTGAAGCTTTCTTT
CDR3 protein: CATSRDSVQIRTEAFF

V gene: TRBV6-4
D gene: TRBD2
J gene: TRBJ2-1
clone size: NA
CDR3 length: 15
CDR3 DNA: TGTGCCAGCAGTGAAGCGGGAGGGGATCTAAATGAGCAGTTCTTC
CDR3 protein: CASSEAGGDLNEQFF

V gene: TRBV9
D gene: TRBD2
J gene: TRBJ2-7
clone size: few
CDR3 length: 14
CDR3 DNA: TGTGCCAGCAGCGTGAGCGGGGTCCCCTACGAGCAGTACTTC
CDR3 protein: CASSVSGVPYEQYF

V gene: TRBV13
D gene: TRBD1
J gene: TRBJ2-7
clone size: NA
CDR3 length: 15
CDR3 DNA: TGTGCCAGCAGCGGCGGACAGGTGATTCCCTACGAGCAGTACTTC
CDR3 protein: CASSGGQVIPYEQYF

V gene: TRBV10-2
D gene: NA
J gene: TRBJ1-4
clone size: NA
CDR3 length: 14
CDR3 DNA: TGCGCCAGCAGGGCGGCAGCTAAAATGGAAAAACTGTTTTTT
CDR3 protein: CASRAAAKMEKLFF

V gene: TRBV7-2
D gene: TRBD1
J gene: TRBJ1-3
clone size: NA
CDR3 length: 17
CDR3 DNA: TGTGCCAGCAGCTTACTGCTGGACAGGGCAACTGGAAACACCATATATTTT
CDR3 protein: CASSLLLDRATGNTIYF

V gene: TRBV29-1
D gene: TRBD1
J gene: TRBJ2-2
clone size: NA
CDR3 length: 17
CDR3 DNA: TGCAGCGTTTCCGATCCCGCGACAGGGGGGAACACCGGGGAGCTGTTTTTT
CDR3 protein: CSVSDPATGGNTGELFF

V gene: TRBV7-2
D gene: NA
J gene: TRBJ1-1
clone size: NA
CDR3 length: 14
CDR3 DNA: TGTGCCAGCACCAGAAGACAGATGAACACTGAAGCTTTCTTT
CDR3 protein: CASTRRQMNTEAFF

V gene: TRBV4-1
D gene: TRBD1
J gene: TRBJ2-5
clone size: NA
CDR3 length: 14
CDR3 DNA: TGCGCCAGCAGCCCTCCCAGGGGGCCAGAGACCCAGTACTTC
CDR3 protein: CASSPPRGPETQYF

V gene: TRBV5-4
D gene: TRBD1
J gene: TRBJ2-7
clone size: NA
CDR3 length: 15
CDR3 DNA: TGTGCCAGCAGCTTGGTGGGACAGGCCACCTACGAGCAGTACTTC
CDR3 protein: CASSLVGQATYEQYF

V gene: TRBV19
D gene: NA
J gene: TRBJ1-5
clone size: few
CDR3 length: 14
CDR3 DNA: TGTGCCAGTAGTATTTGGGGGCGCGATCAGCCCCAGCATTTT
CDR3 protein: CASSIWGRDQPQHF

V gene: TRBV6-1
D gene: TRBD2
J gene: TRBJ2-2
clone size: NA
CDR3 length: 16
CDR3 DNA: TGTGCCAGCAGTGCTACGGGACTAGCTGTAACCGGGGAGCTGTTTTTT
CDR3 protein: CASSATGLAVTGELFF

V gene: TRBV19
D gene: NA
J gene: TRBJ2-5
clone size: NA
CDR3 length: 14
CDR3 DNA: TGTGCCAGTAGTGCTCGCGGCGTCCAAGAGACCCAGTACTTC
CDR3 protein: CASSARGVQETQYF

V gene: TRBV6-5
D gene: TRBD2
J gene: TRBJ2-1
clone size: NA
CDR3 length: 15
CDR3 DNA: TGTGCCAGCAGCCGACTAGCGGGAGGGTTGGGGGAGCAGTTCTTC
CDR3 protein: CASSRLAGGLGEQFF

V gene: TRBV2
D gene: TRBD1
J gene: TRBJ2-7
clone size: NA
CDR3 length: 14
CDR3 DNA: TGTGCCAGCAGTCGATACAGGGGGCCCAACGAGCAGTACTTC
CDR3 protein: CASSRYRGPNEQYF

V gene: TRBV6-5
D gene: TRBD1
J gene: TRBJ1-2
clone size: once
CDR3 length: 13
CDR3 DNA: TGTGCCAGCAGTTTACTACAGGGGTATGGCTACACCTTC
CDR3 protein: CASSLLQGYGYTF

V gene: TRBV5-4
D gene: TRBD1
J gene: TRBJ1-5
clone size: few
CDR3 length: 15
CDR3 DNA: TGTGCCAGCAGCTTACAGGGGGCGAGCAATCAGCCCCAGCATTTT
CDR3 protein: CASSLQGASNQPQHF

V gene: TRBV7-2
D gene: NA
J gene: TRBJ1-2
clone size: NA
CDR3 length: 12
CDR3 DNA: TGTGCCAGCAGTCCCGGGGGGTATGGCTACACCTTC
CDR3 protein: CASSPGGYGYTF

V gene: TRBV10-3
D gene: TRBD2
J gene: TRBJ2-3
clone size: NA
CDR3 length: 19
CDR3 DNA: TGTGCCATCAGTGAGCACCTGGGAGGGCTAGCGGGTCCCACAGATACGCAGTATTTT
CDR3 protein: CAISEHLGGLAGPTDTQYF

V gene: TRBV6-5
D gene: NA
J gene: TRBJ2-3
clone size: NA
CDR3 length: 16
CDR3 DNA: TGTGCCAGCAGTTCCCCACGGACAGTCAGCACAGATACGCAGTATTTT
CDR3 protein: CASSSPRTVSTDTQYF

V gene: TRBV5-4
D gene: NA
J gene: TRBJ1-2
clone size: NA
CDR3 length: 13
CDR3 DNA: TGTGCCAGCAGCTCCACAGGGATCTATGGCTACACCTTC
CDR3 protein: CASSSTGIYGYTF

V gene: TRBV4-3
D gene: NA
J gene: TRBJ1-4
clone size: NA
CDR3 length: 17
CDR3 DNA: TGCGCCAGCAGCCAAGATAGCGGGAAGGGGGTAGGGGAAAAACTGTTTTTT
CDR3 protein: CASSQDSGKGVGEKLFF

V gene: TRBV7-2
D gene: NA
J gene: TRBJ1-5
clone size: NA
CDR3 length: 13
CDR3 DNA: TGTGCCAGCAGCTTAACAGGGAATCAGCCCCAGCATTTT
CDR3 protein: CASSLTGNQPQHF

V gene: TRBV7-9
D gene: NA
J gene: TRBJ2-7
clone size: once
CDR3 length: 16
CDR3 DNA: TGTGCCAGCAGCTCTTTTCGACAGGGAGGCGGCTACGAGCAGTACTTC
CDR3 protein: CASSSFRQGGGYEQYF

V gene: TRBV11-2
D gene: TRBD1
J gene: TRBJ1-2
clone size: NA
CDR3 length: 12
CDR3 DNA: TGTGCCAGCAGCTCACAGGGGCATGGCTACACCTTC
CDR3 protein: CASSSQGHGYTF

V gene: TRBV27
D gene: NA
J gene: TRBJ2-7
clone size: NA
CDR3 length: 15
CDR3 DNA: TGTGCCAGCAGTTTATGGGGGGGCGTATGGGACGAGCAGTACTTC
CDR3 protein: CASSLWGGVWDEQYF

V gene: TRBV9
D gene: NA
J gene: TRBJ1-1
clone size: NA
CDR3 length: 13
CDR3 DNA: TGTGCCAGCAGCCCGGAGAGAAACACTGAAGCTTTCTTT
CDR3 protein: CASSPERNTEAFF

V gene: TRBV15
D gene: NA
J gene: TRBJ2-1
clone size: NA
CDR3 length: 15
CDR3 DNA: TGTGCCACCAGCAGAGCGGCAACGCGGGGCAATGAGCAGTTCTTC
CDR3 protein: CATSRAATRGNEQFF

V gene: TRBV9
D gene: TRBD1
J gene: TRBJ2-7
clone size: NA
CDR3 length: 16
CDR3 DNA: TGTGCCAGCAGCACCGGACAGGGGGGATACTCCTACGAGCAGTACTTC
CDR3 protein: CASSTGQGGYSYEQYF

V gene: TRBV4-3
D gene: TRBD2
J gene: TRBJ2-1
clone size: NA
CDR3 length: 17
CDR3 DNA: TGCGCCAGCAGCCAGGGATCGGGTAGCGGGCCCTACAATGAGCAGTTCTTC
CDR3 protein: CASSQGSGSGPYNEQFF